The rows below give T cell receptor beta chains drawn from one sample of a study of Ad26.COV2.S vaccination and SARS-CoV-2 variants. Using immunoSEQ multiplex PCR, the repertoire was profiled, and TCRdb retains in-frame clones only, with some absent. The sample yields more than 250,000 clones, approximately 87% seen once. The source material was peripheral blood, sampled in a trial of Ad26.COV2.S vaccine versus placebo. The receptors originated from a person between 18 and 59 years old who received the Ad26.COV2.S COVID-19 vaccine or a placebo. The CDR3 runs from the conserved cysteine through the conserved F or W. Fields, in order: clone size, J gene, V gene, D gene, CDR3 DNA, CDR3 protein. The D gene is left open where the match is weak. Clone sizes are given selectively: once, few, many, or a class where the clone is expanded.

clone size: -
J gene: TRBJ2-1
V gene: TRBV5-1
D gene: TRBD2
CDR3 DNA: TGCGCCAGCAGCTCCGGGATGTCTAGCGGGTACAATGAGCAGTTCTTC
CDR3 protein: CASSSGMSSGYNEQFF

clone size: few
J gene: TRBJ1-2
V gene: TRBV6-1
D gene: -
CDR3 DNA: TGTGCCAGCAGTGAAGATTGGGGGATGCGGTATGGCTACACCTTC
CDR3 protein: CASSEDWGMRYGYTF

clone size: -
J gene: TRBJ2-3
V gene: TRBV28
D gene: TRBD2
CDR3 DNA: TGTGCCAGCAGTGGCGCGAGCGGGAGGGACACAGATACGCAGTATTTT
CDR3 protein: CASSGASGRDTDTQYF

clone size: -
J gene: TRBJ2-5
V gene: TRBV4-1
D gene: TRBD1
CDR3 DNA: TGCGCCAGCAGCCGGTCCGGGACAGCCTTTCAAGAGACCCAGTACTTC
CDR3 protein: CASSRSGTAFQETQYF

clone size: -
J gene: TRBJ1-1
V gene: TRBV6-5
D gene: -
CDR3 DNA: TGTGCCAGCAGGGGATTCGGGGACGTACCAGAAGCTTTCTTT
CDR3 protein: CASRGFGDVPEAFF

clone size: -
J gene: TRBJ1-6
V gene: TRBV7-2
D gene: -
CDR3 DNA: TGTGCCAGCAGCTTGCTCTCGTCGTTCGGTGAATCCCTCCACTTT
CDR3 protein: CASSLLSSFGESLHF

clone size: -
J gene: TRBJ2-7
V gene: TRBV7-2
D gene: -
CDR3 DNA: TGTGCCAGCAGCTTAGTAACACCCTACGAGCAGTACTTC
CDR3 protein: CASSLVTPYEQYF

clone size: -
J gene: TRBJ1-5
V gene: TRBV4-2
D gene: -
CDR3 DNA: TGTGCCAGCAGCCAAGAACAGCTCTATCAGCCCCAGCATTTT
CDR3 protein: CASSQEQLYQPQHF

clone size: once
J gene: TRBJ1-1
V gene: TRBV5-4
D gene: TRBD1
CDR3 DNA: TGTGCCAGCAGCTTGGATGGGACAGGGGTAACTGAAGCTTTCTTT
CDR3 protein: CASSLDGTGVTEAFF

clone size: -
J gene: TRBJ2-1
V gene: TRBV6-5
D gene: -
CDR3 DNA: TGTGCCAGCAGTAGCCAGGTAGAGGGATACAATGAGCAGTTCTTC
CDR3 protein: CASSSQVEGYNEQFF

clone size: -
J gene: TRBJ2-1
V gene: TRBV7-2
D gene: -
CDR3 DNA: TGTGCCAGCAGCCCACTTGACAGCTACAATGAGCAGTTCTTC
CDR3 protein: CASSPLDSYNEQFF

clone size: -
J gene: TRBJ1-2
V gene: TRBV5-1
D gene: -
CDR3 DNA: TGCGCCAGCGGGGGGTTTAACTATGGCTACACCTTC
CDR3 protein: CASGGFNYGYTF

clone size: -
J gene: TRBJ1-1
V gene: TRBV12-3/TRBV12-4
D gene: -
CDR3 DNA: TGTGCCATCGCAGCAGGGGTGGACACTGAAGCTTTCTTT
CDR3 protein: CAIAAGVDTEAFF

clone size: -
J gene: TRBJ2-2
V gene: TRBV7-2
D gene: -
CDR3 DNA: TGTGCCAGCAGCTTAGATCGGACAGCCACCGGGGAGCTGTTTTTT
CDR3 protein: CASSLDRTATGELFF

clone size: few
J gene: TRBJ2-7
V gene: TRBV6-4
D gene: TRBD1
CDR3 DNA: TGTGCCAGCAGTGACCGAGTCGGGACAGTTGGATCCTACGAGCAGTACTTC
CDR3 protein: CASSDRVGTVGSYEQYF

clone size: -
J gene: TRBJ2-5
V gene: TRBV13
D gene: -
CDR3 DNA: TGTGCCAGCAGCATCGCCGGGAGCCGGGAGACCCAGTACTTC
CDR3 protein: CASSIAGSRETQYF

clone size: -
J gene: TRBJ2-2
V gene: TRBV24-1
D gene: -
CDR3 DNA: TGTGCCACCAGTGATCTAGGGGGGGACGACAGGGCGAACACCGGGGAGCTGTTTTTT
CDR3 protein: CATSDLGGDDRANTGELFF

clone size: -
J gene: TRBJ1-1
V gene: TRBV11-3
D gene: -
CDR3 DNA: TGTGCCAGCAGCTTAGCCCTGAACACTGAAGCTTTCTTT
CDR3 protein: CASSLALNTEAFF

clone size: -
J gene: TRBJ1-5
V gene: TRBV3-1/TRBV3-2
D gene: -
CDR3 DNA: TGTGCCAGCAGCCAAGAAGGCAGCAATCAGCCCCAGCATTTT
CDR3 protein: CASSQEGSNQPQHF

clone size: once
J gene: TRBJ2-7
V gene: TRBV7-6
D gene: -
CDR3 DNA: TGTGCCAGCAGCTGGGGGTGGGCAATCGAGCAGTACTTC
CDR3 protein: CASSWGWAIEQYF

clone size: -
J gene: TRBJ1-1
V gene: TRBV7-3
D gene: -
CDR3 DNA: TGTGCCAGCAGCTTAACGGGAGGGCAGACTGAAGCTTTCTTT
CDR3 protein: CASSLTGGQTEAFF

clone size: -
J gene: TRBJ1-2
V gene: TRBV19
D gene: -
CDR3 DNA: TGTGCCAGTAGTATACGGCAGGACCTTTCCTATGGCTACACCTTC
CDR3 protein: CASSIRQDLSYGYTF